The 17 T cell receptor beta chains given below trace back to one sample, sequenced in a study of blood T cell repertoires in COVID-19. This table comes from immunoSEQ multiplex PCR, and its TCRdb copy is limited to in-frame clones, with some not included. The sample includes just under 65,000 clones, roughly 80% of them seen just once. Sequencing was done on a sample of peripheral blood. The origin of the receptors is a man in his fifties or sixties with COVID-19, enrolled during active disease.

The V gene is TRBV5-1, the J gene TRBJ1-1, with D possibly being TRBD1 (5 bases). The germline V gene has CDR1 SGHRS and CDR2 YFSETQ. V was clipped by 5 bases and J by 4 bases, with 15 bases between them. The length of the CDR3 is 14 residues. The CDR3 spells CASRPIAGLTEAFF. The CDR3 bases are TGCGCCAGCAGGCCGATTGCGGGGCTCACTGAAGCTTTCTTT.

The chain has TRBV28 and TRBJ1-2; 8 bases align to TRBD1. Per germline, CDR1 MDHEN and CDR2 SYDVKM. Trimming at V came to 6 bases and at J to 8 bases, leaving 8 bases not matched to a gene. The CDR3 runs 13 residues. CDR3 DNA sequence: TGTGCCAGCAGAGAACCAGGGGGCGGGGGCTACACCTTC. This translates into CASREPGGGGYTF.

The rearrangement uses TRBV24-1 and TRBJ2-3; TRBD2 aligns across 12 bases. The ends lost 7 bases at V and 5 bases at J; junction bases unmatched: 9. The CDR3 has 16 amino acids. Germline CDR1 reads KGHDR; CDR2 reads SFDVKD. CDR3 amino acids: CATRSTSGGPEDTQYF. CDR3 in DNA: TGTGCCACCAGATCGACTAGCGGGGGCCCCGAAGATACGCAGTATTTT.

The chain employs TRBV2 and TRBJ1-5; D unresolved. This CDR3 comprises 11 residues. Germline CDR1 SNHLY, CDR2 FYNNEI. Deletions cut 8 bases from V and 5 bases from J, with 7 bases between. In nucleotides, the CDR3 is TGTGCCAGCGGAGACCATCAGCCCCAGCATTTT. Amino acid sequence: CASGDHQPQHF. The full variable domain, rest sourced from reference TRBV2 and TRBJ1-5, is EPEVTQTPSHQVTQMGQEVILRCVPISNHLYFYWYRQILGQKVEFLVSFYNNEISEKSEIFDDQFSVERPDGSNFTLKIRSTKLEDSAMYFCASGDHQPQHFGDGTRLSIL.

V and J are TRBV5-6 and TRBJ1-1, with 8 bases matching TRBD1. Germline V gene lookup returns CDR1 SGHDT and CDR2 YYEEEE. The CDR3 contains 13 residues. V dropped 4 bases and J dropped 10; count of bases not matched to a gene: 9. DNA for the CDR3: TGTGCCAGCAGCAAACTACGGACAGGGTTAGCTTTCTTT. Residues: CASSKLRTGLAFF.

This clone was counted once. This chain uses TRBV12-3 or TRBV12-4 with TRBJ1-1, with unresolved D. V was cut by 0 bases and J by 11 bases, with 7 bases left in between. The CDR3 is 11 residues long. This CDR3 is CASSLALRAFF. CDR3 nucleotide sequence: TGTGCCAGCAGTTTAGCGCTGAGGGCTTTCTTT.

The chain couples TRBV7-9 to TRBJ2-3; 8 bases are a match to TRBD1. The CDR3 totals 18 residues. CDR1 and CDR2 from the germline V gene are SEHNR and FQNEAQ (reference sequence). The V segment lost 3 bases and the J segment 3 bases; nucleotides outside the gene matches: 14. Here the CDR3 reads CASSFHPRSQGATDTQYF. CDR3 sequence (DNA): TGTGCCAGCAGCTTCCACCCACGTTCGCAGGGGGCTACAGATACGCAGTATTTT.

The genes are TRBV29-1 and TRBJ2-5, with TRBD1 as a possible D gene (5 bases). Germline V gene data show CDR1 as SQVTM and CDR2 as ANQGSEA. This CDR3 region has 13 residues. V dropped 7 bases and J dropped 4 bases, with 16 bases sitting between them. The CDR3 protein is CSARSGKGETQYF. The CDR3 bases are TGCAGCGCCCGTTCAGGGAAGGGAGAGACCCAGTACTTC.

In this sample, this clone turned up a few times. The chain couples TRBV29-1 to TRBJ2-5; D may be TRBD1 (5 bases). The CDR3 sequence is 14 residues long. V dropped 1 base and J dropped 1 base, with 10 bases sitting between them. CDR1 and CDR2 from the germline V gene are SQVTM and ANQGSEA. CDR3: CSVEVRQGQETQYF. The CDR3 region has the DNA TGCAGCGTTGAAGTTCGTCAGGGCCAAGAGACCCAGTACTTC. Complete variable domain (other parts from reference TRBV29-1 and TRBJ2-5): SAVISQKPSRDICQRGTSLTIQCQVDSQVTMMFWYRQQPGQSLTLIATANQGSEATYESGFVIDKFPISRPNLTFSTLTVSNMSPEDSSIYLCSVEVRQGQETQYFGPGTRLLVL.

This clone was recorded only once. J is TRBJ2-5 and V is TRBV7-2; the match to TRBD2 covers 11 bases. CDR3 size: 15 residues. Looked up from germline, CDR1 is SGHTA and CDR2 is FQGNSA. Trimming took 2 bases from V and 7 from J; bases not matched to a gene: 6. The CDR3 region has the DNA TGTGCCAGCAGCTTATCCCTAGCGGGAGGTGGGACCCAGTACTTC. This codes for CASSLSLAGGGTQYF.

The chain carries TRBV19 and TRBJ2-2, with TRBD2 matching over 15 bases. Unmatched junction bases numbered 6, after V lost 5 bases and J lost 5 bases. Germline V gene sequence: CDR1 LNHDA, CDR2 SQIVND (reference sequence). CDR3 length equals 17 residues. CDR3 DNA: TGTGCCAGTAGTTCGGGACTAGCGGGGGGCAATACCGGGGAGCTGTTTTTT. Amino acid sequence: CASSSGLAGGNTGELFF.

This clone was seen once. Different DNA sequences within this sample yield the same CDR3. The V call is TRBV7-3, the J call TRBJ2-1; 9 bases line up with TRBD2. There are 14 residues in the CDR3. After removal of 1 base from V and 6 bases from J, the junction contained 1 base not matched to a gene. Per the germline V gene, CDR1 is SGHTA and CDR2 is FQGTGA. CDR3 region: CASSLRREGNEQFF. The CDR3 region has the DNA TGTGCCAGCAGCTTAAGGCGGGAGGGCAATGAGCAGTTCTTC.

This chain uses TRBV5-1 with TRBJ2-5; the match to TRBD2 covers 14 bases. CDR3 size: 17 residues. V trimming: 3 bases; J trimming: 4 bases; junction bases outside the gene matches: 8. Germline assignment: CDR1 SGHRS and CDR2 YFSETQ. The CDR3 sequence: CASSWGRTSGGIETQYF. The DNA of the CDR3 is TGCGCCAGCAGCTGGGGTCGGACTAGCGGGGGGATAGAGACCCAGTACTTC.

V and J are TRBV25-1 and TRBJ2-1; D call uncertain. The germline gives CDR1 MGHDK, CDR2 SYGVNS. V was cut by 5 bases and J by 9 bases, with 14 bases left in between. The CDR3 has 13 residues. CDR3 sequence reads: CASSWSSVLEQFF. In DNA form, the CDR3 reads TGTGCCAGCAGTTGGAGTTCGGTTCTTGAGCAGTTCTTC.

This chain links TRBV29-1 with TRBJ2-3, with TRBD1 matching 7 bases. Germline assignment: CDR1 SQVTM and CDR2 ANQGSEA. There are 14 residues in the CDR3. V shed 7 bases and J 2 bases; nucleotides not matched to a gene: 9. The CDR3 here is CSAEGAGPTDTQYF. Here the CDR3 DNA reads TGCAGCGCCGAGGGGGCCGGACCCACAGATACGCAGTATTTT.

The chain employs TRBV7-9 and TRBJ2-7; perhaps TRBD2 as D (6 bases). V lost 1 base to trimming and J lost 0 bases, with 7 bases between them. Germline values: CDR1 SEHNR, CDR2 FQNEAQ (reference sequence). The CDR3 runs 14 residues. The CDR3 loop reads CASSLGDSSYEQYF. CDR3 coding DNA: TGTGCCAGCAGCTTAGGGGACTCCTCCTACGAGCAGTACTTC. Filled out from reference TRBV7-9 and TRBJ2-7, the complete variable domain reads DTGVSQNPRHKITKRGQNVTFRCDPISEHNRLYWYRQTLGQGPEFLTYFQNEAQLEKSRLLSDRFSAERPKGSFSTLEIQRTEQGDSAMYLCASSLGDSSYEQYFGPGTRLTVT.

The rearrangement uses TRBV2 and TRBJ2-1, with 9 positions matching TRBD1. Germline CDR1 and CDR2: SNHLY and FYNNEI. CDR3 length: 12 amino acids. After removal of 8 bases from V and 8 bases from J, the junction contained 4 bases not matched to a gene. The CDR3 coding sequence is TGTGCCAGCCTTGACAGGGGGGATGAGCAGTTCTTC. It is translated as CASLDRGDEQFF. The complete variable domain, with remaining parts taken from reference TRBV2 and TRBJ2-1, reads EPEVTQTPSHQVTQMGQEVILRCVPISNHLYFYWYRQILGQKVEFLVSFYNNEISEKSEIFDDQFSVERPDGSNFTLKIRSTKLEDSAMYFCASLDRGDEQFFGPGTRLTVL.